This TCR beta chain is drawn from a study of T cell repertoires in cytomegalovirus infection. Study overall: Recently identified HLA-C-restricted CMV epitopes were among the peptides used. An indication of both CMV infection and matching HLA type came from public TCR beta signatures. Study outcomes and limitations: There were HLA-C-restricted CMV-specific TCR beta clonotypes dominating the ex vivo response. Carriers of CMV plus the relevant HLA were identified by cumulative public TCR beta family frequency.

Each CDR3 protein gets one entry after TCRdb re-called the reads with MiXCR. The table lists 450,000 to 650,000 distinct CDR3 sequences, approximately 40% of them singletons. The CDR3 loop spans 12 amino acids. V was trimmed by 4 bases and J by 5 bases, leaving 9 bases between them. In germline, CDR1 is DFQATT, CDR2 SNEGSKA (reference sequence). This clonotype was observed a single time. As yet, its antigen is unknown. The V gene is TRBV20-1, the J gene TRBJ1-5; no firm D call. The sequenced sample was cultured PBMCs, obtained from culture after CMV antigen stimulation. The sequence was collected from a human donor in good health (CMV status not recorded). Some clones in this sample may be carry-over from other donors' samples. CDR3 amino acids: CSATSGDQPQHF. The CDR3 nucleotides are TGCAGTGCTACCTCGGGAGATCAGCCCCAGCATTTT.